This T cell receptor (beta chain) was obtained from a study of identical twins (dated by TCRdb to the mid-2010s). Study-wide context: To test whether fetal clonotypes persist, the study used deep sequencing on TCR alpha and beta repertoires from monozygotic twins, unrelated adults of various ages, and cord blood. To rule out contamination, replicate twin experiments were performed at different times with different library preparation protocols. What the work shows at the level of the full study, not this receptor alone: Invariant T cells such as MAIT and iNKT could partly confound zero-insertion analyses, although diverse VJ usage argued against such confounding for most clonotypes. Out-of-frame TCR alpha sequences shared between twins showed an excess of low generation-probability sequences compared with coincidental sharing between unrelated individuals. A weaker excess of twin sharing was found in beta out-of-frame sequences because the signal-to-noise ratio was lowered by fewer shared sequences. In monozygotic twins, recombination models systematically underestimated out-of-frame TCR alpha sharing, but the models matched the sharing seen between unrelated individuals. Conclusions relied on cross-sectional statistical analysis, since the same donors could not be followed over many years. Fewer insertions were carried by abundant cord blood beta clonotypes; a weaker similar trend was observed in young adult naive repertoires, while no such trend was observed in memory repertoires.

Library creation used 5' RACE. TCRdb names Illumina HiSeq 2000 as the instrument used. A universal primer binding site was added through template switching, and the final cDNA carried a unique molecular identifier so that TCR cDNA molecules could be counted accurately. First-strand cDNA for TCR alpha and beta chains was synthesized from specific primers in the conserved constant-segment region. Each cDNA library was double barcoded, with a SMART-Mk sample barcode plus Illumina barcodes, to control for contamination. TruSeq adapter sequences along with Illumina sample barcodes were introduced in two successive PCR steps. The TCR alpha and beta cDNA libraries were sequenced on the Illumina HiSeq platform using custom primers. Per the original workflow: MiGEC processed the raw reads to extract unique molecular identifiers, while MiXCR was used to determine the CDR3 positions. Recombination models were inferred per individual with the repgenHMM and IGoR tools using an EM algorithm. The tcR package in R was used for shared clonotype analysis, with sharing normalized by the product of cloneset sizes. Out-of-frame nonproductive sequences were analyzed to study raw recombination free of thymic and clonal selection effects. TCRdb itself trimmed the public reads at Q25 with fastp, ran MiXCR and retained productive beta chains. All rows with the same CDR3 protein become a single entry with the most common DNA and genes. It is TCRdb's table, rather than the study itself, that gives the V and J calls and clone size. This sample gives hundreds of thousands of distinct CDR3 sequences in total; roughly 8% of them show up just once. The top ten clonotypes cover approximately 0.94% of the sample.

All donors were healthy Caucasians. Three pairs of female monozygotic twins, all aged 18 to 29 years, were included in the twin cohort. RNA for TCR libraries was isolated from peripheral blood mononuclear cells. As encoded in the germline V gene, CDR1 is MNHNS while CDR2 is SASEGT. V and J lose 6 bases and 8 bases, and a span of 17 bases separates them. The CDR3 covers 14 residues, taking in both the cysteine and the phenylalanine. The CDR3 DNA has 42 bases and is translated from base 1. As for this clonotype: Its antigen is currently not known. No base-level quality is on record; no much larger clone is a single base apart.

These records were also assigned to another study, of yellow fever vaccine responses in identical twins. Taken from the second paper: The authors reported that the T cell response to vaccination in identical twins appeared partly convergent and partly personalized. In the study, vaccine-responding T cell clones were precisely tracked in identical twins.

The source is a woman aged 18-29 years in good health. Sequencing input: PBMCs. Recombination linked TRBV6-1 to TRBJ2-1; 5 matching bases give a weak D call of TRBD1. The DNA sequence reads TGTGCCAGCAGCCACCCCGCCAGGGAAGATGAGCAGTTCTTC. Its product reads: CASSHPAREDEQFF.